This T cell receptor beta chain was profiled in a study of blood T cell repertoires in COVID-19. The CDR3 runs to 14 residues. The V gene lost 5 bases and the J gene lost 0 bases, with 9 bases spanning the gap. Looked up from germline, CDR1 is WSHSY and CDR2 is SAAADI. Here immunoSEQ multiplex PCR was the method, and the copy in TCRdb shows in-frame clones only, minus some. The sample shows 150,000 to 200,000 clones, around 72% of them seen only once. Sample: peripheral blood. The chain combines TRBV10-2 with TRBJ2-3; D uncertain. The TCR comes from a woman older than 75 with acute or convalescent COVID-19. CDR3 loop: CASSRQISTDTQYF. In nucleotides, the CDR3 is TGCGCCAGCAGTCGTCAGATTAGCACAGATACGCAGTATTTT.